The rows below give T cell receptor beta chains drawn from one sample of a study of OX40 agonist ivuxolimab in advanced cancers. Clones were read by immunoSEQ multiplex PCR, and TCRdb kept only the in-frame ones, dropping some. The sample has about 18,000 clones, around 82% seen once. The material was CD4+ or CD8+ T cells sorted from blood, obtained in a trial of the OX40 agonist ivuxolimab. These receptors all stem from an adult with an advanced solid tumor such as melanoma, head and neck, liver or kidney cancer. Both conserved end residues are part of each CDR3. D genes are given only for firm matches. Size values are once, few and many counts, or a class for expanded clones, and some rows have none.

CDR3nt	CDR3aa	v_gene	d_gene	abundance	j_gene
TGTGCCAGTGGTTCAGGGGGAGTAACTGAGGCTTTCTTT	CASGSGGVTEAFF	TRBV19	TRBD1	NA	TRBJ1-1
TGTGCCAGCAGCCAGAGCGGGGGAGCGGACTACGAGCAGTACTTC	CASSQSGGADYEQYF	TRBV9	TRBD2	NA	TRBJ2-7
TGTGCCAGCAGCTTCTTCCAGGGGGCCCCCTACGAGCAGTACTTC	CASSFFQGAPYEQYF	TRBV7-2	TRBD1	NA	TRBJ2-7
TGTGCCAGCAGTGAGACGGTATCTACGACGCAGTACTTC	CASSETVSTTQYF	TRBV6-1	NA	once	TRBJ2-7
TGTGCCAGTAACCCGGGGGCGGGCTATGGCTACACCTTC	CASNPGAGYGYTF	TRBV19	NA	NA	TRBJ1-2
TGTGCCAGCAGCCATACAGGGGGCGCGGAAAAACTGTTTTTT	CASSHTGGAEKLFF	TRBV11-2	TRBD1	NA	TRBJ1-4
TGTGCCGGGGATTCACCCCTCCACTTT	CAGDSPLHF	TRBV30	NA	NA	TRBJ1-6
TGTGCCAGCAGTTTTTCCCGGGTGACCAGCGGGGGGGCAGATACGCAGTATTTT	CASSFSRVTSGGADTQYF	TRBV27	TRBD2	NA	TRBJ2-3
TGTGCCAGCAGCTTAGGGACAGGGGTTGAAGCTTTCTTT	CASSLGTGVEAFF	TRBV7-6	TRBD1	NA	TRBJ1-1
TGTGCCAGCAGTTTCAGGAACACCGGGGAGCTGTTTTTT	CASSFRNTGELFF	TRBV13	NA	NA	TRBJ2-2
TGCGCCAGCGGCCCGGGACTAGTGCCCTCCTACGAGCAGTACTTC	CASGPGLVPSYEQYF	TRBV23-1	TRBD2	NA	TRBJ2-7
TGTGCCAGCAGCCAAGGGGCTACTTATGGCTACACCTTC	CASSQGATYGYTF	TRBV14	NA	NA	TRBJ1-2
TGTGCCAGTGGACAGGCCAACTCCTACGAGCAGTACTTC	CASGQANSYEQYF	TRBV5-6	TRBD1	NA	TRBJ2-7
TGCGCCAGCAGCTTCCTAGGGGGTTGGCCCCAGCATTTT	CASSFLGGWPQHF	TRBV5-1	NA	few	TRBJ1-5
TGTGCCAGCAGCCGCTCAGCAGGAGATACGCAGTATTTT	CASSRSAGDTQYF	TRBV4-2	NA	NA	TRBJ2-3
TGTGCCTGGAGTGCGCACTCTAAGGGTTTGATGTTTTTT	CAWSAHSKGLMFF	TRBV30	NA	few	TRBJ1-4
TGTGCCAGCAGCCCTACAGGGGAGACAGGGGCCCGCTTTTGGGGCGAGCAGTACTTC	CASSPTGETGARFWGEQYF	TRBV14	TRBD1	NA	TRBJ2-7
TGTGCCACAGGACAGACGGATAATTCACCCCTCCACTTT	CATGQTDNSPLHF	TRBV19	NA	NA	TRBJ1-6
TGTGCCAGTACCCAGGGGAACCGGGAGCTGTTTTTT	CASTQGNRELFF	TRBV19	NA	NA	TRBJ2-2
TGCAGCGTTGATCTGGAGGCGGAAGCTTTCTTT	CSVDLEAEAFF	TRBV29-1	NA	NA	TRBJ1-1
TGCGCCAGCACCATACTAGCGGGGGCCCCGAGCTCCTACAATGAGCAGTTCTTC	CASTILAGAPSSYNEQFF	TRBV10-1	TRBD2	NA	TRBJ2-1
TGTGCCAGCAGTGTGGGGACTAGCGGAGCAGATACGCAGTATTTT	CASSVGTSGADTQYF	TRBV6-5	TRBD2	NA	TRBJ2-3
TGTGCCAGCCCCCGGGGGGGAGCCGGGGAGCTGTTTTTT	CASPRGGAGELFF	TRBV13	TRBD2	NA	TRBJ2-2
TGTGCCAGCAGTGGTCGGGATTTCTCTGGAAACACCATATATTTT	CASSGRDFSGNTIYF	TRBV2	NA	NA	TRBJ1-3
TGTGCCAGCAGCGGGTCGGACAGGGAGGCTTTCTTT	CASSGSDREAFF	TRBV9	TRBD1	NA	TRBJ1-1
TGTGCCAGCAGCTTTTCGGCGGGCGGGGAGCTGTTTTTT	CASSFSAGGELFF	TRBV7-8	NA	NA	TRBJ2-2
TGTGCCAGCAGTAGCACAGATACGCAGTATTTT	CASSSTDTQYF	TRBV6-1	NA	medium-sized	TRBJ2-3
TGTGCCAGCAGCGGGGGGGCAAGCACAGATACGCAGTATTTT	CASSGGASTDTQYF	TRBV6-5	TRBD2	NA	TRBJ2-3
TGTGCCAGCAGTGACAATCTTTATGGGGCCGGGGAGCTGTTTTTT	CASSDNLYGAGELFF	TRBV2	NA	NA	TRBJ2-2
TGCAGCGTTGAAGTCTACGACACTGAAGCTTTCTTT	CSVEVYDTEAFF	TRBV29-1	NA	NA	TRBJ1-1
TGTGCCAGCAGCTTAGTACCGGAACCTGTGGTAGGGGACACTGAAGCTTTCTTT	CASSLVPEPVVGDTEAFF	TRBV11-2	NA	NA	TRBJ1-1
TGTGCCAGCAGCTTTTTAGCGGGGGACTCCTACGAGCAGTACTTC	CASSFLAGDSYEQYF	TRBV5-6	TRBD2	NA	TRBJ2-7
TGTGCCAGCAGCAAGCCGACCGAGATAATCACAGATACGCAGTATTTT	CASSKPTEIITDTQYF	TRBV21-1	NA	few	TRBJ2-3
TGCGCCAGCAGCTTAGCGGGGGGGAGGTACGGTGAGCAGTTCTTC	CASSLAGGRYGEQFF	TRBV4-1	TRBD2	NA	TRBJ2-1
TGTGCCATCATGGAGAGGGACACCCTCCCCTATGGCTACACCTTC	CAIMERDTLPYGYTF	TRBV10-3	NA	few	TRBJ1-2
TGTGCCAGCACACAAGTGTTCTCCTACGAGCAGTACTTC	CASTQVFSYEQYF	TRBV2	NA	NA	TRBJ2-7
TGTGCCAGCAGTGATACAGGGACCTACGAGCAGTACTTC	CASSDTGTYEQYF	TRBV25-1	NA	NA	TRBJ2-7
TGTGCCAGCAGCTTCCTCGGACAGGGGGCATTGGATACGCAGTATTTT	CASSFLGQGALDTQYF	TRBV11-2	TRBD1	NA	TRBJ2-3
TGTGCCAGCAGACCAGGCGGGCCGGGGCTATCCAGCGGTGCCCTCCACTTT	CASRPGGPGLSSGALHF	TRBV5-4	NA	many	TRBJ1-6
TGCGCCAGCAGTGAAGGGACACCATACAATGAGCAGTTCTTC	CASSEGTPYNEQFF	TRBV10-1	NA	NA	TRBJ2-1
TGTGCCAGCAGCGTCTTACCGACGTGGGCAGATACGCAGTATTTT	CASSVLPTWADTQYF	TRBV9	NA	NA	TRBJ2-3
TGTGCCAGCAGTGGACTAGCGGGGGGCCAAGAGACCCAGTACTTC	CASSGLAGGQETQYF	TRBV6-1	TRBD2	many	TRBJ2-5
TGTGCCAGCAGTGTACAGGGGTACACTGAAGCTTTCTTT	CASSVQGYTEAFF	TRBV6-5	TRBD1	few	TRBJ1-1
TGTGCCAGCAGCCCATTTGGGGAGGGCGACGAGCAGTACTTC	CASSPFGEGDEQYF	TRBV11-2	TRBD2	once	TRBJ2-7
TGTGCCAGCAGCTTCGGGGCTGCGTCGTACTTC	CASSFGAASYF	TRBV27	NA	once	TRBJ2-7
TGTGCCAGTAATTCACCGGGACCTGAAGCTTTCTTT	CASNSPGPEAFF	TRBV19	NA	NA	TRBJ1-1
TGTGCCAGCAGCACAGGAGTGAAAAACATTCAGTACTTC	CASSTGVKNIQYF	TRBV7-9	NA	NA	TRBJ2-4
TGTGCCAGCAACGCCTTCGGGGGCTCTGGAAACACCATATATTTT	CASNAFGGSGNTIYF	TRBV9	NA	NA	TRBJ1-3
TGTGCCAGCAGCACCAGCCTCCCCGGGAGCACAGATACGCAGTATTTT	CASSTSLPGSTDTQYF	TRBV7-2	NA	few	TRBJ2-3
TGTGCCAGCAGTTACTCCATGGGCCAGGGACCTGGCTACACCTTC	CASSYSMGQGPGYTF	TRBV6-6	NA	NA	TRBJ1-2
TGCGCCAGCAGCCGATCTCAGGGGGCGAACACTGAAGCTTTCTTT	CASSRSQGANTEAFF	TRBV4-1	TRBD1	NA	TRBJ1-1
TGTGCCAGCAGCCAAGGGACTCTGGCCTTGAACACTGAAGCTTTCTTT	CASSQGTLALNTEAFF	TRBV4-2	NA	NA	TRBJ1-1
TGTGCCACCGGGACGGGTTATGGCTACACCTTC	CATGTGYGYTF	TRBV6-6	NA	NA	TRBJ1-2
TGTGCCAGCAGTTTATTTATGGGACAGGGCTCTGGAAACACCATATATTTT	CASSLFMGQGSGNTIYF	TRBV28	TRBD1	NA	TRBJ1-3
TGCGCCAGCAGCCAAACCCCCGCCGGTATGGGAAAACTGTTTTTT	CASSQTPAGMGKLFF	TRBV4-1	NA	once	TRBJ1-4